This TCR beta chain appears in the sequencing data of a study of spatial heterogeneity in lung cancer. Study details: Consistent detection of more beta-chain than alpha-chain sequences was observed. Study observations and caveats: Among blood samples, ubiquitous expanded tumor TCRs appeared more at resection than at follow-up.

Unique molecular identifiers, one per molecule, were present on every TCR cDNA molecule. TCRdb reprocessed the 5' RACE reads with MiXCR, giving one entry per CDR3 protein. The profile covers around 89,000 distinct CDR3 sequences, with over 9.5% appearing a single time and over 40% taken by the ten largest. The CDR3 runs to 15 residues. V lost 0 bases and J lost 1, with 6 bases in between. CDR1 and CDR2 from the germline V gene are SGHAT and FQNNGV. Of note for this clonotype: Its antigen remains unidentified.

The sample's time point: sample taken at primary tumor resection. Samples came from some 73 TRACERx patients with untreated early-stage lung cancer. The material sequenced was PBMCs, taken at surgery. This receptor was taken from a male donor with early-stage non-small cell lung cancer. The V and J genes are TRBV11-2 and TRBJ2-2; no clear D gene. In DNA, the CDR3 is TGTGCCAGCAGCTTAGATGGCAGGAACACCGGGGAGCTGTTTTTT. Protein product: CASSLDGRNTGELFF.